This T cell receptor beta chain was captured in a study of blood T cell repertoires in COVID-19. Whole-study context: Samples of COVID-19 (acute and convalescent) were obtained from the United States, Italy and Spain. Sample material is recorded as cDNA or gDNA derived from T cells, B-cell-depleted T cells, or PBMCs.

This table comes from immunoSEQ multiplex PCR, and its TCRdb copy is limited to in-frame clones, with some not included. Among about 170,000 clones listed, about 83% were seen once. CDR1 and CDR2 (germline): LGHDT, YNNKEL (reference sequence). J was trimmed by 2 bases and V by 4 bases; bases with no gene match: 9. The CDR3 is made up of 16 amino acids. The chain has TRBV3-1 (or the pseudogene TRBV3-2) and TRBJ2-3, with TRBD1 matching over 7 bases. The origin of this receptor is a middle-aged man who had recovered from COVID-19. The sample taken for sequencing was peripheral blood. The CDR3 nucleotides read TGTGCCAGCAGCCTGGGACAGTCCCTTTACACAGATACGCAGTATTTT. Translating it yields CASSLGQSLYTDTQYF.